Below, 5 T cell receptor beta chains from the same sample are listed, as sequenced in a study of Ad26.COV2.S vaccination and SARS-CoV-2 variants. Measured with immunoSEQ multiplex PCR; TCRdb has only the in-frame clones, and not every one. The profile shows 350,000 to 450,000 clones, about 89% of them singletons. Treatment defined: approximately 18 received Ad26.COV2.S at low or high dose, single or two shots; about five received placebo; per-sample allocation not given. All samples were drawn on day 63, counting from the first vaccine or placebo injection. The starting material was peripheral blood, obtained in a trial of Ad26.COV2.S vaccine versus placebo. Every receptor here comes from a person between 18 and 60 years old who received the Ad26.COV2.S COVID-19 vaccine or a placebo.

This clone was recorded once. The chain recombines TRBV28 with TRBJ2-3; the match to TRBD2 covers 9 bases. After removal of 5 bases from V and 6 bases from J, the junction contained 15 bases not matched to a gene. The germline gives CDR1 MDHEN, CDR2 SYDVKM. The length of the CDR3 is 17 residues. DNA for the CDR3: TGTGCCAGCAGTCCCGTTTCCCCGCGGGAGGGCCGGGATACGCAGTATTTT. It translates to CASSPVSPREGRDTQYF.

DNA of the CDR3: TGTGCCAGCAGCAGGGGGCGCGCCGGGGAGCTGTTTTTT. Residues: CASSRGRAGELFF. The chain combines TRBV6-6 with TRBJ2-2; 8 nucleotides agree with TRBD1. The V segment lost 6 bases and the J segment 6 bases; nucleotides outside the gene matches: 3. The CDR3 length is 13 residues. Germline V gene sequence: CDR1 MNHNY, CDR2 SVGAGI (reference sequence).

The J gene is TRBJ1-1, the V gene TRBV2, with 8 bases matching TRBD1. The germline V gene encodes CDR1 SNHLY and CDR2 FYNNEI. V was pared by 6 bases and J by 1 base, with 7 bases of the junction left unmatched. This CDR3 region has 15 residues. CDR3 in amino acids: CASRDRGLKNTEAFF. The CDR3 nucleotides read TGTGCCAGCAGAGACAGGGGCCTAAAGAACACTGAAGCTTTCTTT.

This sequence joins TRBV9 and TRBJ2-3; 12 bases are shared with TRBD2. The CDR3 runs 15 residues. V was pared by 0 bases and J by 8 bases, with 4 bases of the junction left unmatched. From germline, CDR1 is SGDLS and CDR2 YYNGEE. The CDR3 nucleotides read TGTGCCAGCAGCGTAGGGACTAGCGGGGCGGGTACGCAGTATTTT. Its translation: CASSVGTSGAGTQYF. The variable domain in full, completed from reference TRBV9 and TRBJ2-3, reads DSGVTQTPKHLITATGQRVTLRCSPRSGDLSVYWYQQSLDQGLQFLIQYYNGEERAKGNILERFSAQQFPDLHSELNLSSLELGDSALYFCASSVGTSGAGTQYFGPGTRLTVL.

This sequence joins TRBV28 and TRBJ1-1; possible D gene TRBD1, 5 bases. V was trimmed by 4 bases and J by 11 bases, leaving 11 bases between them. From germline, CDR1 is MDHEN and CDR2 SYDVKM. The CDR3 sequence is 11 residues long. The chain's CDR3 is CASSSGTGAFF. Written as DNA, the CDR3 is TGTGCCAGCAGTTCAGGGACCGGGGCTTTCTTT.